A selection of T cell receptor beta chains follows, all from one sample in a study of T cells in Graves' hyperthyroidism and ophthalmopathy. TCRdb independently ran MiXCR on the multiplex PCR reads; one entry per CDR3 protein. This sample has hundreds of thousands of distinct CDR3 sequences; approximately 15% occur once, and the top ten carry less than 15%. Sequencing input: blood. Source of these receptors: a woman under 30 with Graves' hyperthyroidism. CDR3s include the opening cysteine and the closing phenylalanine or tryptophan. Fields, in order: J gene, clone size, V gene, CDR3 protein. Clone size, where shown, is once, few, many, or a class for clones that have expanded.

J: TRBJ1-2; size: many; V: TRBV12-3/TRBV12-4; CDR3: CASSRGPNYGYTF
J: TRBJ2-5; size: many; V: TRBV20-1; CDR3: CSARETGSSTQYF
J: TRBJ2-1; size: -; V: TRBV5-1; CDR3: CASSLDTRKTVLGEQFF
J: TRBJ1-2; size: -; V: TRBV7-9; CDR3: CASRGQNYGYTF
J: TRBJ2-5; size: many; V: TRBV11-2; CDR3: CASRLGLIQETQYF
J: TRBJ1-2; size: few; V: TRBV10-3; CDR3: CAISTGTGALATF
J: TRBJ2-1; size: many; V: TRBV7-8; CDR3: CASSGGLAANNEQFF
J: TRBJ1-5; size: -; V: TRBV28; CDR3: CASSMGRRRGNQPQHF
J: TRBJ2-3; size: few; V: TRBV24-1; CDR3: CATSDLGGGRDTQYF
J: TRBJ2-7; size: many; V: TRBV20-1; CDR3: CSARDTGRSRREQYF
J: TRBJ2-3; size: many; V: TRBV28; CDR3: CASSFGASGAHTQYF
J: TRBJ2-2; size: many; V: TRBV2; CDR3: CASRDLINTGELFF
J: TRBJ2-1; size: once; V: TRBV7-2; CDR3: CASRPHGFSYNEQFF
J: TRBJ2-1; size: few; V: TRBV24-1; CDR3: CATGVGAQTEQFF
J: TRBJ2-1; size: many; V: TRBV6-1; CDR3: CASSTGQLVGNEQFF